This is a list of T cell receptor beta chains from one sample in a study of blood T cell repertoires in COVID-19. Assay used: immunoSEQ multiplex PCR; TCRdb lists only in-frame clones, some missing. The sample consists of about 73,000 clones, 82% of them appearing once. The source material was peripheral blood. The receptor source for this set is a woman aged 60 to 75 with acute or convalescent COVID-19. Each CDR3 is given without its conserved first and last residue.

j_call	v_call	cdr3_aa
TRBJ1-5	TRBV2	ASSEAPFQPQH
TRBJ1-1	TRBV18	ASSPLRTENTEAF
TRBJ1-1	TRBV7-9	ASSTGTGSDAF
TRBJ1-4	TRBV5-1	ASSRLGGQGVEKLF
TRBJ1-2	TRBV2	ASSEGTPNYGYT
TRBJ2-6	TRBV5-1	ASSRGAGANVLT
TRBJ1-4	TRBV6-5	ASKRTGREKLF
TRBJ1-1	TRBV28	ASSLRQLLNIGATEAF
TRBJ1-1	TRBV24-1	ATINQGGTEAF
TRBJ2-1	TRBV3-1/TRBV3-2	ASSRETRGIYNEQF
TRBJ1-1	TRBV6-5	ASSPRGLTEAF
TRBJ2-1	TRBV18	ASSPHEAGSSYNEQF
TRBJ2-2	TRBV9	ASSRTTTGITGELF
TRBJ1-1	TRBV7-2	ASSPQGGESEAF
TRBJ2-7	TRBV5-6	ASSPGVSTVSYEQY
TRBJ2-1	TRBV18	ASSPPSGGAGEQF
TRBJ1-1	TRBV18	ASSPQGALTEAF
TRBJ2-5	TRBV19	ASSIDGQGYQETQY
TRBJ1-2	TRBV7-2	ASSLVEGGYGYT
TRBJ1-1	TRBV19	ASRTGNTEAF
TRBJ2-1	TRBV2	ASSGRLAGGRNEQF
TRBJ2-1	TRBV3-1/TRBV3-2	ASSQRRESGEQF
TRBJ1-1	TRBV5-1	ASSGGMTEAF
TRBJ2-5	TRBV7-3	ASSLSGGSRETQY
TRBJ2-3	TRBV10-1	ASSESFSTSGGHTDTQY
TRBJ1-1	TRBV27	ASTRIDRENTEAF
TRBJ2-5	TRBV19	ASSILGTGRETQY
TRBJ1-1	TRBV24-1	ATSDPGSRAF
TRBJ1-1	TRBV28	ASSLPYLNTEAF
TRBJ1-5	TRBV28	ASSLDSAGQGPQH
TRBJ1-2	TRBV24-1	ANPRDSSNYGYT
TRBJ1-2	TRBV5-1	ASSAGQGMRGYT
TRBJ1-1	TRBV27	ASSRPDRQGFLFHTEAF
TRBJ2-2	TRBV27	ASSLSRGWAGELF
TRBJ1-1	TRBV5-1	ASSLPGGIRGGTEAF
TRBJ2-7	TRBV9	ASSDGTGSISYEQY
TRBJ2-4	TRBV19	ASSHREAKNIQY
TRBJ1-2	TRBV7-8	ASSRQSNYGYT
TRBJ1-1	TRBV5-5	ASSPGGFMNTEAF
TRBJ1-2	TRBV7-9	ASSLSREDGYT
TRBJ2-3	TRBV2	ASSLGQGKGTQY
TRBJ2-3	TRBV5-4	ASGRPGTDTQY
TRBJ2-1	TRBV29-1	SAVTGNYNEQF
TRBJ1-1	TRBV19	ATTTEMNTEAF
TRBJ1-5	TRBV27	ASSRTGQGHDIDSNQPQH